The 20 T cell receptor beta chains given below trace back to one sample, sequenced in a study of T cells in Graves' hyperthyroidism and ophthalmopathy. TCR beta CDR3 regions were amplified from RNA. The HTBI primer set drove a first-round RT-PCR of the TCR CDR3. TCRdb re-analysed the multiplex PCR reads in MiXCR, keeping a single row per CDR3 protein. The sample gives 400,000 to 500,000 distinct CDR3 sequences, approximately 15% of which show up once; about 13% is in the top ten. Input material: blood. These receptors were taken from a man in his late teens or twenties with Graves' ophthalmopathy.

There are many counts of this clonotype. The CDR3 is CSAREEGPNSPLHF. DNA of the CDR3: TGCAGTGCTAGAGAGGAGGGGCCAAATTCACCCCTCCACTTT. The rearrangement joins TRBV20-1 to TRBJ1-6; a weak D match, TRBD1 (5 bases). The CDR3 covers 14 residues. V lost 0 bases and J lost 7, with 10 bases in between. CDR1 DFQATT and CDR2 SNEGSKA come from the germline V gene (reference sequence).

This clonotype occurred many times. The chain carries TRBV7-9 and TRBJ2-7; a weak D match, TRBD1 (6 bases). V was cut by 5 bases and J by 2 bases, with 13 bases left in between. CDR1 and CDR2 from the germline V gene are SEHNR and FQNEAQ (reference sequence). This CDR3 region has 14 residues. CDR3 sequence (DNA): TGTGCCAGCAGCCTCCACACAGGGACCTACGAGCAGTACTTC. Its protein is CASSLHTGTYEQYF. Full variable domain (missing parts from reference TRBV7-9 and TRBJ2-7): DTGVSQNPRHKITKRGQNVTFRCDPISEHNRLYWYRQTLGQGPEFLTYFQNEAQLEKSRLLSDRFSAERPKGSFSTLEIQRTEQGDSAMYLCASSLHTGTYEQYFGPGTRLTVT.

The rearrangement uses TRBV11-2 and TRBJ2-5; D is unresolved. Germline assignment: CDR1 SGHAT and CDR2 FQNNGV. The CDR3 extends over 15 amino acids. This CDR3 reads CASRPARSHGETQYF. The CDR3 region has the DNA TGTGCAAGTCGCCCAGCCCGGTCTCACGGAGAGACCCAGTACTTC.

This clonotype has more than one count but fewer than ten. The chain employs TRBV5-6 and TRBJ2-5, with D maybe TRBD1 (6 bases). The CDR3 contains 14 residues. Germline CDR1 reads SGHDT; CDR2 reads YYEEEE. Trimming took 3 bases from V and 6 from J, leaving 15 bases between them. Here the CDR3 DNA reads TGTGCCAGCAGCTCCGGGACAATAACAAAGACCCAGTACTTC. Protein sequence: CASSSGTITKTQYF.

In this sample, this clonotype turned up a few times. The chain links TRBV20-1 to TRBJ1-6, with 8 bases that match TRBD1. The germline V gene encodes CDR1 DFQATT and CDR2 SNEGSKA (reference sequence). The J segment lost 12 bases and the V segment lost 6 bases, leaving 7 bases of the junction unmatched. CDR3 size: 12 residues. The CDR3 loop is CSAHGQGRPLHF. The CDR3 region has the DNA TGCAGTGCCCATGGACAGGGACGACCCCTCCACTTT.

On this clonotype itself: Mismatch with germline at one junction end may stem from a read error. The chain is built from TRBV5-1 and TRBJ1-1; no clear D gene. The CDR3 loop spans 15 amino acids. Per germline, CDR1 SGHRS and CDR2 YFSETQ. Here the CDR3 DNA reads TGTGCCAGCAGCTTGGAGGTGGGAGAGGTGACTGAAGCTTTCTTT. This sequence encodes CASSLEVGEVTEAFF.

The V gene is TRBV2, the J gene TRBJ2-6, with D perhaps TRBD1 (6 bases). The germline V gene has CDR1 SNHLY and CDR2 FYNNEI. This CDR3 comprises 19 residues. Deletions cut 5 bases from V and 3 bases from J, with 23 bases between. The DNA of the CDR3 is TGTGCCAGCAGTACCCCCCGGGACACGGACTTGGGTGGGGCCAACGTCCTGACTTTC. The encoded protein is CASSTPRDTDLGGANVLTF.

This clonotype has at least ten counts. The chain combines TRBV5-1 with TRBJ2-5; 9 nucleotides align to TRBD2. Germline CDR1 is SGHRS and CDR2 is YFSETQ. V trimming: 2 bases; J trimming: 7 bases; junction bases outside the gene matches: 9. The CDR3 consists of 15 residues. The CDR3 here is CASSLAGGGDVTQYF. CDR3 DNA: TGCGCCAGCAGCTTAGCGGGAGGAGGGGATGTGACCCAGTACTTC.

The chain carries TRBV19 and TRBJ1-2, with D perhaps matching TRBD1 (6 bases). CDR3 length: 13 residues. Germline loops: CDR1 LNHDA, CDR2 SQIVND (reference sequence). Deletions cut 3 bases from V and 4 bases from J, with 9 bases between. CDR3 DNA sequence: TGTGCCAGTAGTATGGGGGGCTCCTATGGCTACACCTTC. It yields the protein CASSMGGSYGYTF.

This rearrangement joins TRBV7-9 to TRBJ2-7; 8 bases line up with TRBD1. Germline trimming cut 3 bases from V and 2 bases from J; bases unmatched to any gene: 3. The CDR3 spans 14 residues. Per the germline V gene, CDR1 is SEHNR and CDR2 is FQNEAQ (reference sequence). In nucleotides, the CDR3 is TGTGCCAGCAGCTTCAGGACAGGGACCTACGAGCAGTACTTC. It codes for CASSFRTGTYEQYF.

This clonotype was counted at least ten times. The chain's CDR3 is CASSSGTYSYNEQFF. The CDR3 nucleotides are TGTGCCAGCAGTTCCGGGACCTACTCCTACAATGAGCAGTTCTTC. The chain links TRBV27 to TRBJ2-1, with D perhaps being TRBD1 or TRBD2 (5 bases each). V shed 4 bases and J shed 0 bases, with 10 bases lying between them. Germline CDR1 is MNHEY and CDR2 is SMNVEV (reference sequence). CDR3 length equals 15 residues.

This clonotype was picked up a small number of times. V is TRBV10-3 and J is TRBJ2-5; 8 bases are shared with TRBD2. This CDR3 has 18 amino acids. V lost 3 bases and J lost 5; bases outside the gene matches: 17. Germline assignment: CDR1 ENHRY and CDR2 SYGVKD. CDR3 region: CAISEDGLAQSVGETQYF. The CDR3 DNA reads TGTGCCATCAGTGAAGATGGACTAGCCCAGAGCGTTGGGGAGACCCAGTACTTC.

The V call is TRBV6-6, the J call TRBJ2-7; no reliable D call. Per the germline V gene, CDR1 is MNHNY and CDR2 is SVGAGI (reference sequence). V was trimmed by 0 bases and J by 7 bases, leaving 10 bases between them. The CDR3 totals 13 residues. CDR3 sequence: CASSYSFDGEQYF. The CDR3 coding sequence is TGTGCCAGCAGTTACTCCTTCGATGGGGAGCAGTACTTC.

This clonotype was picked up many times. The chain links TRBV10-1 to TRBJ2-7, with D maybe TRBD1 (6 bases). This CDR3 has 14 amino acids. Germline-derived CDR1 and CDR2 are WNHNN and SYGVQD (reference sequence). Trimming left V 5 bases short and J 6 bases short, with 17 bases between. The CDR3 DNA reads TGCGCCAGCAGTAAAGAGAGGGGGAGCTCCGAGCAGTACTTC. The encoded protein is CASSKERGSSEQYF.

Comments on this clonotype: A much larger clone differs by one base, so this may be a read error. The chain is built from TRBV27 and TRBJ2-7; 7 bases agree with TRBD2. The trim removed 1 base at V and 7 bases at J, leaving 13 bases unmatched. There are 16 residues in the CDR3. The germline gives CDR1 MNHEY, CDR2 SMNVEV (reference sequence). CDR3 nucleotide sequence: TGTGCCAGCAGTTTATATGGCGGGAGTCTTTCAAATGAGCAGTACTTC. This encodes CASSLYGGSLSNEQYF.

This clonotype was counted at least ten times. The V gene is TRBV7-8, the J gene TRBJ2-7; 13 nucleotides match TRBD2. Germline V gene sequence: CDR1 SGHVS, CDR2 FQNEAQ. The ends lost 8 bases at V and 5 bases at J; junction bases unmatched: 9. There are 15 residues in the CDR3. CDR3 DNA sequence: TGTGCCAGCGGCACTAGCGGGAGGGCCTGGGACGAGCAGTACTTC. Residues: CASGTSGRAWDEQYF.

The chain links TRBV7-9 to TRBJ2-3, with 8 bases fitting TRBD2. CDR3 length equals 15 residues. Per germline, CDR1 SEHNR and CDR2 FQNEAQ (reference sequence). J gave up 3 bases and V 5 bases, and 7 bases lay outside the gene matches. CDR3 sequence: CASSRSGTGTDTQYF. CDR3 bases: TGTGCCAGCAGCCGTAGCGGGACGGGTACAGATACGCAGTATTTT. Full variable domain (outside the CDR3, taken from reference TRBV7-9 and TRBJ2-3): DTGVSQNPRHKITKRGQNVTFRCDPISEHNRLYWYRQTLGQGPEFLTYFQNEAQLEKSRLLSDRFSAERPKGSFSTLEIQRTEQGDSAMYLCASSRSGTGTDTQYFGPGTRLTVL.

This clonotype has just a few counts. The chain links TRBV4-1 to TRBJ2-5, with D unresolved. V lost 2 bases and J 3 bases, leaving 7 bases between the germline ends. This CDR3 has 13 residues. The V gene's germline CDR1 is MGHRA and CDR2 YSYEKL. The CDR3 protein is CASSQIREETQYF. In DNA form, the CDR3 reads TGCGCCAGCAGCCAAATTCGGGAAGAGACCCAGTACTTC.

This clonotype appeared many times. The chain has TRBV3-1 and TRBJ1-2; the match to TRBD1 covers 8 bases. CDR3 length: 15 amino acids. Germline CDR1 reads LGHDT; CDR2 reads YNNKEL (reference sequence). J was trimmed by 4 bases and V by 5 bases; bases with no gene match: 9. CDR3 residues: CASSEDRARPYGYTF. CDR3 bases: TGTGCCAGCAGCGAGGACAGGGCCCGACCCTATGGCTACACCTTC.

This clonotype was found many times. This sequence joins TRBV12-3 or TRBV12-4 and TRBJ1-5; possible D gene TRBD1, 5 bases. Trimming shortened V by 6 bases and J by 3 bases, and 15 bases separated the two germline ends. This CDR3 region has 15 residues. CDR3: CASSSTVTLNQPQHF. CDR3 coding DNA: TGTGCCAGCAGCTCGACAGTGACCCTCAATCAGCCCCAGCATTTT.